This T cell receptor beta chain was identified during a study of blood T cell repertoires in COVID-19. In the study overall: PBMCs, B-cell-depleted T cells, or T cells provided the cDNA or gDNA that made up the material.

CDR1 and CDR2 (germline): GTSNPN, SVGIG (reference sequence). V was trimmed by 3 bases and J by 9 bases, leaving 8 bases between them. The CDR3 loop spans 10 amino acids. Some clones are missing from TCRdb's copy, which holds only in-frame ones; the method was immunoSEQ multiplex PCR. The sample includes fewer than 350,000 clones, roughly 85% seen only once; the top ten take just over 7%. The specimen was peripheral blood. The sequence came from a human donor in a cohort sampled during active COVID-19. V is TRBV30 and J is TRBJ1-1, with D tentatively TRBD1 (5 bases). As DNA, the CDR3 is TGTGCCTGGAGGGAGGGACAAGCTTTCTTT. Translated, it gives CAWREGQAFF.